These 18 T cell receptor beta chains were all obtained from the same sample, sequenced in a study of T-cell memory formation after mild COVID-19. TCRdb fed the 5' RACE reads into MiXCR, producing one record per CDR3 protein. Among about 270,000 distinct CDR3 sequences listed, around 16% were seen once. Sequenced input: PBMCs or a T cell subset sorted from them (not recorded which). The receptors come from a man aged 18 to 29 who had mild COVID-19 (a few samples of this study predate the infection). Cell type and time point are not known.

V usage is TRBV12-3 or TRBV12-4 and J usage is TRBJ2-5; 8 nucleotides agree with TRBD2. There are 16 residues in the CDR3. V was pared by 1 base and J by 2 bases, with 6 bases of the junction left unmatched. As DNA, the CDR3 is TGTGCCAGCAGTTTAGTACCTAGCGGGCCGCAAGAGACCCAGTACTTC. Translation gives CASSLVPSGPQETQYF.

The CDR3 nucleotides are TGTGCCAGCAGTTATGGCGCTGGGGATGGCTACACCTTC. The encoded protein is CASSYGAGDGYTF. The chain has TRBV6-5 and TRBJ1-2; D remains unclear. Germline CDR1 is MNHEY and CDR2 is SVGAGI. This CDR3 is 13 amino acids long. Trimming removed 3 bases from V and 6 bases from J, with 11 bases in between.

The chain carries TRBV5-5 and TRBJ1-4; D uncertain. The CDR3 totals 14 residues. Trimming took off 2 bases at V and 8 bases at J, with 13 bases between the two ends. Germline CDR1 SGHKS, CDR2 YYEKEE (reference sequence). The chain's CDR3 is CASSFEQPGEKLFF. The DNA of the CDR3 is TGTGCCAGCAGCTTCGAGCAACCGGGGGAAAAACTGTTTTTT.

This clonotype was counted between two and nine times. The CDR3 loop is CASSPGQPGTDTQYF. CDR3 in DNA: TGTGCCAGCAGCCCGGGTCAGCCAGGCACAGATACGCAGTATTTT. The genes are TRBV7-2 and TRBJ2-3; unclear D gene. Germline CDR1 SGHTA, CDR2 FQGNSA. The CDR3 totals 15 residues. With 5 bases removed from V and 1 base from J, the gap between germline ends came to 13 bases.

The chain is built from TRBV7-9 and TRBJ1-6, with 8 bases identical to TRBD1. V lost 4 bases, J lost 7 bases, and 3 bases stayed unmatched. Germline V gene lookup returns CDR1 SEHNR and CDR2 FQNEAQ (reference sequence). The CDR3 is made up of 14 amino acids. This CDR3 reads CASSYRDRNSPLHF. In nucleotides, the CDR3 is TGTGCCAGCAGCTACCGGGACAGGAATTCACCCCTCCACTTT.

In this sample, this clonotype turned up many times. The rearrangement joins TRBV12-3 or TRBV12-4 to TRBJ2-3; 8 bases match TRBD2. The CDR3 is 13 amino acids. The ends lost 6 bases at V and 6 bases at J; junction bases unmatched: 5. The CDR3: CASSPGGRDTQYF. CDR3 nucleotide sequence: TGTGCCAGCAGCCCGGGGGGGAGGGATACGCAGTATTTT.

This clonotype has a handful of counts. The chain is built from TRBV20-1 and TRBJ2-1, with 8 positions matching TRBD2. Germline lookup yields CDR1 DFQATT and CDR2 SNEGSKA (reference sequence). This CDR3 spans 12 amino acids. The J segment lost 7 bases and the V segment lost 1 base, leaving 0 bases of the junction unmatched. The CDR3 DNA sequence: TGCAGTGCTAGAGCGGGGGGGAATGAGCAGTTCTTC. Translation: CSARAGGNEQFF.

CDR3 protein: CASRARNEQFF. CDR3 sequence (DNA): TGTGCCAGCAGGGCCCGCAATGAGCAGTTCTTC. This chain connects TRBV6-6 to TRBJ2-1; D is ambiguous. This CDR3 comprises 11 residues. The germline V gene encodes CDR1 MNHNY and CDR2 SVGAGI (reference sequence). The V and J ends lost 6 bases and 6 bases respectively, with 6 bases between them.

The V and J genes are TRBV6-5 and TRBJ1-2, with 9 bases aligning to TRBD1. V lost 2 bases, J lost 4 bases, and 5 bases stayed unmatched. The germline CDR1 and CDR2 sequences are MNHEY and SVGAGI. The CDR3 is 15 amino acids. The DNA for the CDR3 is TGTGCCAGCAGTTACCGTGCGACAGGGGGCTATGGCTACACCTTC. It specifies CASSYRATGGYGYTF.

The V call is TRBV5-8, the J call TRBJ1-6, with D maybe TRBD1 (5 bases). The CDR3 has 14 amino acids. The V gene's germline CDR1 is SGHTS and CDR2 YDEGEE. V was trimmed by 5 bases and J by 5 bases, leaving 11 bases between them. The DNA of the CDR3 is TGTGCCAGCAGGGGGCCTTGGGATAATTCACCCCTCCACTTT. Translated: CASRGPWDNSPLHF.

The CDR3 region is CASSLGEITDTQYF. CDR3 nucleotide sequence: TGCGCCAGCAGCTTGGGGGAGATCACAGATACGCAGTATTTT. V is TRBV5-1 and J is TRBJ2-3; possible D gene TRBD2, 5 bases. This CDR3 comprises 14 residues. Per the germline V gene, CDR1 is SGHRS and CDR2 is YFSETQ. Trimming pared 0 bases from V and 2 bases from J, leaving 7 bases between.

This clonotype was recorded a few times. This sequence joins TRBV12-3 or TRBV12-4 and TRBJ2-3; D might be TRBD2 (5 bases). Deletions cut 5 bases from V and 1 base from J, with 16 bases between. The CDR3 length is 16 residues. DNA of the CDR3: TGTGCCAGCAGTAACGGGATGGGTGGGGGCACAGATACGCAGTATTTT. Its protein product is CASSNGMGGGTDTQYF.

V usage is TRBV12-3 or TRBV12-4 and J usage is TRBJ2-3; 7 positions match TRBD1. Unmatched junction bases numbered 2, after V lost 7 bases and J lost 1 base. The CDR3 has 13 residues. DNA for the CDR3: TGTGCCAGCAAGGGGGCGGGCACAGATACGCAGTATTTT. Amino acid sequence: CASKGAGTDTQYF.

The CDR3 sequence: CASSHHGKNQPQHF. The DNA for the CDR3 is TGTGCCAGCAGCCATCATGGGAAAAATCAGCCCCAGCATTTT. The V gene is TRBV12-3 or TRBV12-4, the J gene TRBJ1-5; D unclear. The V end was cut by 6 bases, the J end by 4 bases, with 13 bases between. The length of the CDR3 is 14 residues.

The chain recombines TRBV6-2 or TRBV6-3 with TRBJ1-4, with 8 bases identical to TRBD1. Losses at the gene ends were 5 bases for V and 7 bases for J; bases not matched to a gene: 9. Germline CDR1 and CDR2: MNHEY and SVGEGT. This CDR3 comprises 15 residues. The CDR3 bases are TGTGCCAGCAGTCACCACGACAGGGGAAGTGAAAAACTGTTTTTT. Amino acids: CASSHHDRGSEKLFF.

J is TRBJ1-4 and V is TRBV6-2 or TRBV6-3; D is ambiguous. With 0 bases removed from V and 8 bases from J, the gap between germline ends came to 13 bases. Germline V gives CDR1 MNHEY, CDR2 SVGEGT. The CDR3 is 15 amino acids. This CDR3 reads CASSYSGRWREKLFF. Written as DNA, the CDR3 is TGTGCCAGCAGTTACTCCGGGAGATGGAGAGAAAAACTGTTTTTT.

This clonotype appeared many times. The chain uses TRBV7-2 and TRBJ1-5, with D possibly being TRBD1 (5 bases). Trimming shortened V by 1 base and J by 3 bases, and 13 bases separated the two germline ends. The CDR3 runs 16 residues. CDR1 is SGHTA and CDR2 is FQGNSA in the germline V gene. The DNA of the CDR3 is TGTGCCAGCAGCTTAGTTGGGGGAAACACCAATCAGCCCCAGCATTTT. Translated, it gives CASSLVGGNTNQPQHF.

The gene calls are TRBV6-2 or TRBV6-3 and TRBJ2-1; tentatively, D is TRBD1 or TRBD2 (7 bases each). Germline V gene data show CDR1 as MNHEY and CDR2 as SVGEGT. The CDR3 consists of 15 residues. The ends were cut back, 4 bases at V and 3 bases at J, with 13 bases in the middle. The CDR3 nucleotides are TGTGCCAGCAGTTTGACAGGGAGGGACTACAATGAGCAGTTCTTC. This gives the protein CASSLTGRDYNEQFF.